The source of this T cell receptor (beta chain) is a study of T cells after yellow fever vaccination. Study-wide findings and caveats: A faster peak, day 5 versus 15, was reached by the weaker secondary response. Repertoires obtained by FACS sorting could include abundant clonotypes that entered as contaminants from the bulk population. Clones that expanded after primary vaccination mostly reappeared after the booster (less than 98% CD4, around 87% CD8).

The trim removed 4 bases at V and 4 bases at J, leaving 4 bases unmatched. Germline CDR1 is SGHRS and CDR2 is YFSETQ. This CDR3 comprises 14 residues. TCR cDNA was made by 5'RACE template switching, adding a universal primer site and UMIs. TCRdb re-called the 5' RACE reads through MiXCR, storing one row per CDR3 protein. The sample holds about 500,000 distinct CDR3 sequences, around 16% seen once. This clonotype was picked up a small number of times. Its antigen is unidentified. The clonotype was recovered from a man younger than 30 who received the YFV17D yellow fever vaccine. Sequencing was performed on PBMCs, taken around 5 days after the first yellow fever vaccination. This chain links TRBV5-1 with TRBJ1-4, with 7 positions matching TRBD1. CDR3 bases: TGCGCCAGCAGCCCCGACAGGGATAATGAAAAACTGTTTTTT. It codes for CASSPDRDNEKLFF.